Each of the 8 T cell receptor beta chains below was sequenced from the same sample in a study of cytomegalovirus exposure and HLA in healthy donors. This PCR relied on a set of 60 Vbeta primers and 13 Jbeta primers. Sequencing was performed with immunoSEQ multiplex PCR; in TCRdb, only in-frame clones are kept and a portion is missing. Among fewer than 150,000 clones listed, approximately 80% were seen once. The sample was PBMCs. The receptors were gathered from a male donor in good health and CMV-seronegative.

The V and J genes are TRBV7-6 and TRBJ2-4; TRBD1 is a possible D gene (8 bases). The length of the CDR3 is 16 residues. The germline gives CDR1 SGHVS, CDR2 FNYEAQ. V was trimmed by 3 bases and J by 1 base, leaving 13 bases between them. The CDR3 here is CASSLEQGGAKNIQYF. CDR3 DNA sequence: TGTGCCAGCAGCTTGGAACAGGGGGGGGCCAAAAACATTCAGTACTTC. The whole variable domain, remainder taken from reference TRBV7-6 and TRBJ2-4, is GAGVSQSPRYKVTKRGQDVALRCDPISGHVSLYWYRQALGQGPEFLTYFNYEAQQDKSGLPNDRFSAERPEGSISTLTIQRTEQRDSAMYRCASSLEQGGAKNIQYFGAGTRLSVL.

In regard to this clone: One end of the junction fails to match germline, which may point to a read error. V and J are TRBV7-9 and TRBJ1-3; tentative D call: TRBD1 (5 bases). CDR3 size: 16 residues. Per the germline V gene, CDR1 is SEHNR and CDR2 is FQNEAQ (reference sequence). The CDR3 protein is CSSSDTGYSSGNTIYF. As DNA, the CDR3 is TGTTCCAGCAGCGATACAGGTTACTCCTCTGGAAACACCATATATTTT.

The CDR3 is CASSLLGSYQETQYF. The CDR3 DNA is TGTGCCAGCAGCTTGCTCGGTTCGTACCAAGAGACCCAGTACTTC. This chain uses TRBV7-9 with TRBJ2-5; D remains ambiguous. V was trimmed by 3 bases and J by 0 bases, leaving 11 bases between them. CDR3 length: 15 residues. CDR1 is SEHNR, CDR2 FQNEAQ, per germline (reference sequence).

The chain combines TRBV6-1 with TRBJ2-7, with 8 bases that match TRBD1. Looked up from germline, CDR1 is MNHNS and CDR2 is SASEGT. This CDR3 is 12 amino acids long. V was clipped by 7 bases and J by 4 bases; unmatched bases: 3. In DNA form, the CDR3 reads TGTGCCAGCAAACACAGGGGGTACGAGCAGTACTTC. Encoded protein: CASKHRGYEQYF.

The gene calls are TRBV4-1 and TRBJ2-2; the match to TRBD2 covers 9 bases. CDR1 and CDR2 from the germline V gene are MGHRA and YSYEKL. The CDR3 is made up of 16 amino acids. Losses at the gene ends were 3 bases for V and 1 base for J; bases not matched to a gene: 3. Here the CDR3 DNA reads TGCGCCAGCAGCCACGGACTAGCGCAGAACACCGGGGAGCTGTTTTTT. It is translated as CASSHGLAQNTGELFF.

There are many counts of this clone. A read error may account for a junction end that differs from germline. This CDR3 is also generated by other DNA sequences in the sample. The chain combines TRBV7-2 with TRBJ1-5; 7 bases map to TRBD1. The germline gives CDR1 SGHTA, CDR2 FQGNSA. CDR3 length: 15 amino acids. The CDR3 sequence: CASSQGRGRDQPQHF. In DNA, the CDR3 is TGCGCCAGCAGCCAAGGAAGGGGGCGGGATCAGCCCCAGCATTTT.

This clone was detected once. The chain employs TRBV28 and TRBJ2-1; 7 bases are shared with TRBD1. From germline, CDR1 is MDHEN and CDR2 SYDVKM. The V and J ends lost 11 bases and 9 bases, in that order; junction bases with no gene match: 10. The CDR3 has 12 amino acids. The CDR3 DNA reads as TGTGCCTCTATTGGACAGGTTGGTGAGCAGTTCTTC. Translated: CASIGQVGEQFF.

This sequence joins TRBV7-2 and TRBJ2-2; 9 bases align to TRBD1. Germline assignment: CDR1 SGHTA and CDR2 FQGNSA. This CDR3 region has 15 residues. The junction had 9 bases not matched to a gene; V was cut back by 6 bases and J by 7 bases. The CDR3 DNA reads as TGTGCCAGCAGGAAGGACAGGGGTCGGGGCGGGGAGCTGTTTTTT. This codes for CASRKDRGRGGELFF.